This T cell receptor beta chain came from a study of spatial heterogeneity in lung cancer. Study details: A unique TCR and UMI combination showed up more than ten times in raw reads, on average.

Stated time point: sample taken at primary tumor resection. Unsorted whole RNA samples from tumor, nontumor lung or frozen PBMC were sequenced. The donors were 55 to 85 patients with non-small cell lung cancer that was early-stage and untreated. In this sample, this clonotype is medium-sized. Unique molecular identifiers, one per molecule, were present on every TCR cDNA molecule. TCRdb reanalysed the 5' RACE reads using MiXCR and keeps one entry per CDR3 protein. This sample has 8,500 to 13,000 distinct CDR3 sequences, with approximately 8.6% found just once. The CDR3 contains 14 residues. Germline assignment: CDR1 ENHRY and CDR2 SYGVKD. V gave up 6 bases and J gave up 6 bases, with 12 bases separating them.

The J gene is TRBJ2-6, the V gene TRBV10-3, with D perhaps TRBD2 (5 bases). The sample here was PBMCs, taken at surgery. This clonotype was obtained from a male donor with early-stage non-small cell lung cancer. CDR3 coding DNA: TGTGCCATCAGCCGAGGGTCGGAGGCCAACGTCCTGACTTTC. Protein product: CAISRGSEANVLTF.